A few counts support the clone carrying this T cell receptor (beta chain). What it binds is not known. Isolation of CD4+ naive, central memory, regulatory and stem cell-like memory cells was achieved by sorting via CD45RO/CCR7/CD25/CD127/CD95/CD27. Sequenced material consisted of expressed TCRB transcripts (all of the isolated RNA was reverse transcribed). Some clones are missing from TCRdb's copy, which holds only in-frame ones; the method was immunoSEQ multiplex PCR. This table has hundreds of thousands of clones, 15% to 20% appearing once. CDR1 is SGHTA and CDR2 is FQGNSA in the germline V gene. Trimming pared 1 base from V and 6 bases from J, leaving 12 bases between. This CDR3 region has 14 residues. This entry is derived from a study of beta chain features in type 1 diabetes. Across the whole study: Sorted cells examined across all samples numbered around 99,000,000. The study's findings and limits: A greater similarity of naive, central memory and Treg TCRB repertoires was seen among patients than among healthy donors.

The source of this sequence is a woman younger than 30 in good health. The V call is TRBV7-2, the J call TRBJ1-2; weak D call: TRBD1 (5 bases). Specimen: naive CD4+ T cells from blood. This chain's CDR3 is CASSLGQGLDGYTF. In nucleotides, the CDR3 is TGTGCCAGCAGCTTAGGGCAGGGTCTTGATGGCTACACCTTC.